A single sample is the source of the 22 T cell receptor beta chains below, sequenced in a study of blood T cell repertoires in COVID-19. Repertoires were generated with immunoSEQ multiplex PCR, while TCRdb's copy carries only in-frame clones and drops some. The repertoire holds about 58,000 clones, approximately 89% seen once, with roughly an eighth in the top ten. Sequencing used peripheral blood. The receptors originated from an older woman with active COVID-19.

The chain recombines TRBV24-1 with TRBJ2-2; 10 bases are a match to TRBD1. Looked up from germline, CDR1 is KGHDR and CDR2 is SFDVKD. The V and J ends lost 3 bases and 4 bases, in that order; junction bases with no gene match: 7. The CDR3 is 17 amino acids. CDR3 nucleotides: TGTGCCACCAGTGATCCACCGGGACAGGGGAGCACCGGGGAGCTGTTTTTT. Protein product: CATSDPPGQGSTGELFF.

This chain joins TRBV5-4 and TRBJ1-1; TRBD1 matches at 7 bases. In germline, CDR1 is SGHNT, CDR2 YYREEE (reference sequence). This CDR3 has 19 residues. The trim removed 4 bases at V and 0 bases at J, leaving 18 bases unmatched. The CDR3, as DNA: TGTGCCAGCAGCACCGGGACAGTTGGATTTCCGAACATGAACACTGAAGCTTTCTTT. Translation gives CASSTGTVGFPNMNTEAFF.

The chain is built from TRBV6-5 and TRBJ2-3, with no clear D. This CDR3 spans 11 amino acids. Germline CDR1 reads MNHEY; CDR2 reads SVGAGI. Trimming left V 7 bases short and J 5 bases short, with 7 bases between. CDR3 amino acids: CASTREDTQYF. CDR3 nucleotides: TGTGCCAGCACGCGAGAAGATACGCAGTATTTT.

The chain carries TRBV10-3 and TRBJ2-6; 14 bases fit TRBD2. Looked up from germline, CDR1 is ENHRY and CDR2 is SYGVKD. CDR3 size: 18 residues. The V segment lost 7 bases and the J segment 0 bases; nucleotides outside the gene matches: 5. The CDR3 spells CAITGTSGGASGANVLTF. In nucleotides, the CDR3 is TGTGCCATCACAGGGACTAGCGGGGGAGCCTCTGGGGCCAACGTCCTGACTTTC.

The chain has TRBV19 and TRBJ1-2; 10 nucleotides line up with TRBD1. The CDR3 contains 15 residues. Trimming took 8 bases from V and 7 from J; bases not matched to a gene: 13. CDR1 and CDR2 (germline): LNHDA, SQIVND (reference sequence). The CDR3 coding sequence is TGTGCCAGTGGGACAGGGGAAAATGTTCTAGCTGGCTACACCTTC. As protein: CASGTGENVLAGYTF.

This clone was detected only once. J is TRBJ2-5 and V is TRBV4-2, with D uncertain. Trimming took off 0 bases at V and 7 bases at J, with 15 bases between the two ends. Germline V gene sequence: CDR1 LGHNA, CDR2 YNFKEQ. The CDR3 loop spans 15 amino acids. The CDR3 sequence is CASSQDTSTVVTQYF. The CDR3 DNA reads TGTGCCAGCAGCCAAGATACGTCGACTGTCGTGACCCAGTACTTC.

The chain uses TRBV6-2 or TRBV6-3 and TRBJ2-5; tentatively, D is TRBD1 (7 bases). Germline CDR1 is MNHEY and CDR2 is SVGEGT. Trimming left V 5 bases short and J 4 bases short, with 23 bases between. The CDR3 totals 17 residues. The CDR3 region has the DNA TGTGCCAGCAGTACGAGACAGGGAGGTGTCTTAGGAGAGACCCAGTACTTC. Residues: CASSTRQGGVLGETQYF.

With respect to this clone: At the DNA level, this CDR3 is encoded by other sequences in the same sample as well. The rearrangement uses TRBV10-2 and TRBJ1-5; D perhaps matches TRBD1 (6 bases). Trimming left V 6 bases short and J 2 bases short, with 8 bases between. Germline CDR1 WSHSY, CDR2 SAAADI. The CDR3 length is 13 residues. In DNA, the CDR3 is TGCGCCAGCAGACAGGGAGGCAATCAGCCCCAGCATTTT. The encoded protein is CASRQGGNQPQHF.

This clone was seen a handful of times. V and J are TRBV6-4 and TRBJ1-2; D is perhaps TRBD1 (5 bases). Germline V gives CDR1 MRHNA, CDR2 SNTAGT. Deletions cut 4 bases from V and 5 bases from J, with 20 bases between. CDR3 size: 16 residues. CDR3 in DNA: TGTGCCAGCAGTGTATCTGTGGGCAGGGAGGATTATGGCTACACCTTC. Translation gives CASSVSVGREDYGYTF.

As to this clone: Other DNA sequences from this sample encode an identical CDR3 as well. The chain is built from TRBV30 and TRBJ1-6; D is perhaps TRBD1 (6 bases). This CDR3 spans 14 amino acids. Trimming pared 2 bases from V and 1 base from J, leaving 6 bases between. The germline V gene encodes CDR1 GTSNPN and CDR2 SVGIG (reference sequence). The CDR3 protein is CAWSQGSYNSPLHF. CDR3 sequence (DNA): TGTGCCTGGAGTCAGGGGTCCTATAATTCACCCCTCCACTTT.

This clone was seen more than once but under ten times. The V and J genes are TRBV7-9 and TRBJ1-2; D perhaps matches TRBD1 (6 bases). CDR3 length equals 12 residues. Germline CDR1 reads SEHNR; CDR2 reads FQNEAQ (reference sequence). V dropped 5 bases and J dropped 4 bases, with 8 bases sitting between them. The CDR3, as DNA: TGTGCCAGCAGCGTGGACAGCTATGGCTACACCTTC. This encodes CASSVDSYGYTF.

V is TRBV7-2 and J is TRBJ1-2; D is unclear. Trimming removed 1 base at V and 3 bases at J, with 15 bases between. CDR1 SGHTA and CDR2 FQGNSA come from the germline V gene. This CDR3 region has 16 residues. CDR3 sequence (DNA): TGTGCCAGCAGCTTAGAGGTGGGCAGGCTTTACTATGGCTACACCTTC. Translating gives CASSLEVGRLYYGYTF.

This clone was recorded once. V and J are TRBV14 and TRBJ1-6, with 7 bases identical to TRBD1. Unmatched junction bases numbered 3, after V lost 4 bases and J lost 9 bases. Per the germline V gene, CDR1 is SGHDN and CDR2 is FVKESK. This CDR3 contains 13 residues. The CDR3 DNA reads TGTGCCAGCAGCCCAGACAGGGTTTCACCCCTCCACTTT. This translates into CASSPDRVSPLHF.

The chain joins TRBV7-6 to TRBJ2-7; 9 bases are a match to TRBD1. Germline CDR1 is SGHVS and CDR2 is FNYEAQ. The V segment lost 1 base and the J segment 5 bases; nucleotides outside the gene matches: 6. CDR3 length: 15 amino acids. The CDR3 protein is CASSLGTTGGHEQYF. The CDR3 coding sequence is TGTGCCAGCAGCTTAGGAACGACAGGGGGACACGAGCAGTACTTC.

The chain couples TRBV2 to TRBJ1-6; D uncertain. Deletions cut 1 base from V and 9 bases from J, with 16 bases between. The CDR3 spans 16 residues. Germline V lookup: CDR1 SNHLY, CDR2 FYNNEI. The CDR3 loop is CASSEGPLGSGSPLHF. The CDR3 region has the DNA TGTGCCAGCAGTGAAGGGCCACTAGGCAGCGGTTCACCCCTCCACTTT. Looking up the rest from reference TRBV2 and TRBJ1-6 gives the full variable domain: EPEVTQTPSHQVTQMGQEVILRCVPISNHLYFYWYRQILGQKVEFLVSFYNNEISEKSEIFDDQFSVERPDGSNFTLKIRSTKLEDSAMYFCASSEGPLGSGSPLHFGNGTRLTVT.

Here the CDR3 reads CASTKAGWMETQYF. The CDR3 region has the DNA TGTGCCAGCACCAAAGCGGGGTGGATGGAGACCCAGTACTTC. The gene calls are TRBV27 and TRBJ2-5; 7 bases line up with TRBD2. V lost 7 bases and J lost 5; bases outside the gene matches: 10. This CDR3 is 14 amino acids long. Germline V lookup: CDR1 MNHEY, CDR2 SMNVEV (reference sequence).

This clone was seen a few times. The J gene is TRBJ2-1, the V gene TRBV10-3, with a weak D call TRBD1 (5 bases). The CDR3 is made up of 14 amino acids. CDR1 ENHRY and CDR2 SYGVKD come from the germline V gene. V was trimmed by 2 bases and J by 2 bases, leaving 7 bases between them. As DNA, the CDR3 is TGTGCCATCAGTGAGACCAGGGCCTACAATGAGCAGTTCTTC. The encoded protein is CAISETRAYNEQFF.

The chain is built from TRBV13 and TRBJ1-6; a possible D gene is TRBD1 (6 bases). V lost 5 bases and J lost 3, with 11 bases in between. The CDR3 runs to 15 residues. CDR1 and CDR2 (germline): PRHDT, FYEKMQ (reference sequence). CDR3: CASSLRTVYNSPLHF. CDR3 sequence (DNA): TGTGCCAGCAGCCTCCGGACAGTCTATAATTCACCCCTCCACTTT.

The chain uses TRBV2 and TRBJ2-1; tentative D call: TRBD2 (6 bases). V shed 2 bases and J shed 7 bases, with 18 bases lying between them. Germline lookup yields CDR1 SNHLY and CDR2 FYNNEI. CDR3 length equals 16 residues. In nucleotides, the CDR3 is TGTGCCAGCAGTGAAATAGGGGCCCCTCGGGGGAATGAGCAGTTCTTC. Protein product: CASSEIGAPRGNEQFF.

The chain's CDR3 is CASRHRGNYEQYF. In nucleotides, the CDR3 is TGTGCCAGCCGCCACAGGGGCAACTACGAGCAGTACTTC. The chain employs TRBV12-3 or TRBV12-4 and TRBJ2-7, with 7 bases lining up with TRBD1. The CDR3 spans 13 residues. Trimming at V came to 8 bases and at J to 3 bases, leaving 7 bases not matched to a gene.

The rearrangement joins TRBV27 to TRBJ1-2; the D gene is possibly TRBD1 (5 bases). Deletions cut 0 bases from V and 7 bases from J, with 12 bases between. Per germline, CDR1 MNHEY and CDR2 SMNVEV (reference sequence). The CDR3 is 14 amino acids. In DNA form, the CDR3 reads TGTGCCAGCAGTTTATCGGGGGGGGAGCTTGGCTACACCTTC. Translated: CASSLSGGELGYTF.

The genes are TRBV2 and TRBJ2-7, with D perhaps TRBD1 (6 bases). Deletions cut 3 bases from V and 6 bases from J, with 21 bases between. The CDR3 covers 16 residues. Germline V lookup: CDR1 SNHLY, CDR2 FYNNEI. CDR3 coding DNA: TGTGCCAGCAGTGACCAGGGGCTGGGGGTGCTGCGCGAGCAGTACTTC. Protein: CASSDQGLGVLREQYF. The variable domain in full, completed from reference TRBV2 and TRBJ2-7, reads EPEVTQTPSHQVTQMGQEVILRCVPISNHLYFYWYRQILGQKVEFLVSFYNNEISEKSEIFDDQFSVERPDGSNFTLKIRSTKLEDSAMYFCASSDQGLGVLREQYFGPGTRLTVT.